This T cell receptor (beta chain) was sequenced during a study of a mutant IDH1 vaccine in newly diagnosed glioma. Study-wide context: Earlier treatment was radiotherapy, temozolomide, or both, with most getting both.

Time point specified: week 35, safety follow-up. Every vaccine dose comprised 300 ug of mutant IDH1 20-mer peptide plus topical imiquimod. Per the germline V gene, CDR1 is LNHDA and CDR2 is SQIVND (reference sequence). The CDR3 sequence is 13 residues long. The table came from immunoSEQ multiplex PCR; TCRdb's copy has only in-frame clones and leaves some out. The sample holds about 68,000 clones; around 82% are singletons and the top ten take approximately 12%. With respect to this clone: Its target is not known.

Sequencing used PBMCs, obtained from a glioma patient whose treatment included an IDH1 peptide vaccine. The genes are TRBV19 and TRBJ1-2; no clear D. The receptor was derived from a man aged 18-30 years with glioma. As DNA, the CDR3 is TGTGTCCCTCAGTTCATCGGCAACTATGGCTACACCTTC. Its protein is CVPQFIGNYGYTF. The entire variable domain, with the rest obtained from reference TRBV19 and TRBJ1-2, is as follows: DGGITQSPKYLFRKEGQNVTLSCEQNLNHDAMYWYRQDPGQGLRLIYYSQIVNDFQKGDIAEGYSVSREKKESFPLTVTSAQKNPTAFYLCVPQFIGNYGYTFGSGTRLTVV.